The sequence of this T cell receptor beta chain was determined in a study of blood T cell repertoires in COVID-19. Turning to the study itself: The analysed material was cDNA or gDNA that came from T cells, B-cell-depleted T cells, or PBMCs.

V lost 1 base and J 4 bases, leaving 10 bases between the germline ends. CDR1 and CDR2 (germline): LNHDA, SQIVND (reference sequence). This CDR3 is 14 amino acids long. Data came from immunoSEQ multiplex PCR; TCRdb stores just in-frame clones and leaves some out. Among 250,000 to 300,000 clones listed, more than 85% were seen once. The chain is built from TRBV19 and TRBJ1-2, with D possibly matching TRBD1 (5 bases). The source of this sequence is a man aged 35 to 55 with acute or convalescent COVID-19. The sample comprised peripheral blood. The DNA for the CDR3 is TGTGCCAGTAGTATAGCCCGACAGCTCTATGGCTACACCTTC. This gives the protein CASSIARQLYGYTF.